The next 30 T cell receptor beta chains were all read from a single sample in a study of response to subunit inactivated influenza vaccine. Via MiXCR, TCRdb re-called the RT-PCR reads, giving one row per CDR3 protein. The data hold more than 450,000 distinct CDR3 sequences, with over 9% observed a single time. The data were also submitted as part of a second study, on T cells expressing NK-cell markers. This second report adds: It was by 5'RACE template switching with UMIs that TCR beta cDNA was made.

Sequences were derived from PBMCs from blood, sampled on the day of vaccination. The source of these receptors is a man aged 45 to 65 who received an inactivated influenza vaccine.

This clonotype was seen only a few times. The chain combines TRBV24-1 with TRBJ2-2; no clear D gene. The CDR3 extends over 12 amino acids. The germline CDR1 and CDR2 sequences are KGHDR and SFDVKD. V was shortened by 1 base and J by 6 bases, with 2 bases between the two germline ends. The CDR3 coding sequence is TGTGCCACCAGTGATTTCGCCGGGGAGCTGTTTTTT. Residues: CATSDFAGELFF.

This clonotype has only a few counts. The chain employs TRBV29-1 and TRBJ2-4; D gene unclear. Trimming pared 2 bases from V and 0 bases from J, leaving 8 bases between. Germline loops: CDR1 SQVTM, CDR2 ANQGSEA. This CDR3 is 14 amino acids long. The CDR3 is CSVEPGIAKNIQYF. DNA for the CDR3: TGCAGCGTTGAACCCGGAATAGCCAAAAACATTCAGTACTTC.

This clonotype appeared a few times. The genes are TRBV12-3 or TRBV12-4 and TRBJ1-1; D remains ambiguous. With 0 bases removed from V and 1 base from J, the gap between germline ends came to 9 bases. The CDR3 has 15 residues. CDR3 in amino acids: CASSLALTGNTEAFF. As DNA, the CDR3 is TGTGCCAGCAGTTTAGCGCTAACGGGGAACACTGAAGCTTTCTTT.

This chain links TRBV4-2 with TRBJ2-7; 7 bases align to TRBD2. Germline V gene lookup returns CDR1 LGHNA and CDR2 YNFKEQ. CDR3 size: 16 residues. Trimming took 1 base from V and 5 from J; bases not matched to a gene: 11. The CDR3 region is CASSQALGGRVNEQYF. CDR3 sequence (DNA): TGTGCCAGCAGCCAAGCGCTGGGCGGGAGAGTCAACGAGCAGTACTTC.

This clonotype was seen at least ten times. The CDR3 reads CSAPRGQGKYEQFF. CDR3 coding DNA: TGCAGCGCCCCTCGCGGACAGGGGAAATATGAGCAGTTCTTC. The chain combines TRBV29-1 with TRBJ2-1; TRBD1 agrees at 9 bases. Germline loops: CDR1 SQVTM, CDR2 ANQGSEA. V dropped 7 bases and J dropped 8; count of bases not matched to a gene: 12. This CDR3 is built from 14 residues.

V is TRBV11-2 and J is TRBJ2-3; TRBD2 matches 11 bases. Unmatched junction bases numbered 5, after V lost 0 bases and J lost 3 bases. The CDR3 has 17 residues. Per the germline V gene, CDR1 is SGHAT and CDR2 is FQNNGV. CDR3 sequence reads: CASSLDPVAGGTDTQYF. In DNA, the CDR3 is TGTGCCAGCAGCTTAGATCCAGTAGCGGGAGGGACAGATACGCAGTATTTT.

CDR3 protein: CASSKQLLSYNEQFF. The CDR3 DNA reads TGTGCCAGCAGTAAACAGCTGCTCTCCTACAATGAGCAGTTCTTC. The V gene is TRBV6-1, the J gene TRBJ2-1; D remains ambiguous. Germline-derived CDR1 and CDR2 are MNHNS and SASEGT. V was pared by 5 bases and J by 0 bases, with 11 bases between. The CDR3 runs 15 residues.

The sample holds a few counts of this clonotype. CDR3 sequence: CASSHQGAPWNLNEQFF. CDR3 coding DNA: TGTGCCAGCAGCCACCAAGGGGCTCCCTGGAACCTAAATGAGCAGTTCTTC. The rearrangement joins TRBV3-1 to TRBJ2-1; D is perhaps TRBD1 (5 bases). The V and J ends lost 3 bases and 7 bases respectively, with 22 bases between them. The CDR3 extends over 17 amino acids. Germline V gene lookup returns CDR1 LGHDT and CDR2 YNNKEL (reference sequence).

In this sample, this clonotype turned up a few times. The chain is built from TRBV11-1 and TRBJ1-1; maybe TRBD1 (6 bases). V shed 5 bases and J shed 5 bases, with 21 bases lying between them. CDR1 and CDR2 (germline): SGHAT, FQDESV (reference sequence). CDR3 length: 16 amino acids. CDR3 nucleotide sequence: TGTGCCAGCAGCCAGGGGACAACTTCCTCCGGGACTGAAGCTTTCTTT. Its translation is CASSQGTTSSGTEAFF.

This clonotype was detected a few times. The rearrangement uses TRBV6-1 and TRBJ2-5; D gene ambiguous. The CDR3 consists of 14 residues. The V gene lost 2 bases and the J gene lost 4 bases, with 11 bases spanning the gap. Germline values: CDR1 MNHNS, CDR2 SASEGT. The CDR3 is CASSEMVGRETQYF. The CDR3 DNA is TGTGCCAGCAGTGAAATGGTAGGACGAGAGACCCAGTACTTC.

The V gene is TRBV12-5, the J gene TRBJ2-3; no firm D call. This CDR3 has 13 amino acids. V was cut by 1 base and J by 5 bases, with 7 bases left in between. Looked up from germline, CDR1 is LGHNT and CDR2 is FRNRAP. The CDR3 reads CASGLATGDTQYF. Here the CDR3 DNA reads TGTGCTAGTGGTTTGGCAACTGGAGATACGCAGTATTTT.

The V call is TRBV20-1, the J call TRBJ2-7, with 10 bases aligning to TRBD2. Germline V gene lookup returns CDR1 DFQATT and CDR2 SNEGSKA (reference sequence). The CDR3 totals 14 residues. V lost 0 bases, J lost 2 bases, and 1 base stayed unmatched. DNA for the CDR3: TGCAGTGCTAGAGACGGACTAGCGGCCTACGAGCAGTACTTC. As protein: CSARDGLAAYEQYF.

This chain connects TRBV20-1 to TRBJ2-1; 10 positions match TRBD2. The germline V gene encodes CDR1 DFQATT and CDR2 SNEGSKA (reference sequence). CDR3 size: 16 residues. With 1 base clipped from V and 6 bases from J, the junction kept 9 bases outside the gene matches. The CDR3 loop reads CSARVPLAGVGNEQFF. The CDR3 coding sequence is TGCAGTGCTAGAGTTCCCCTAGCGGGAGTAGGCAATGAGCAGTTCTTC.

There are many counts of this clonotype. J is TRBJ2-7 and V is TRBV12-3 or TRBV12-4, with D tentatively TRBD1 or TRBD2 (5 bases each). The CDR3 covers 14 residues. Trimming cost V 6 bases and J 1 base, with 13 bases left between them. CDR3 protein: CASRATGTSYEQYF. In DNA, the CDR3 is TGTGCCAGCAGGGCAACGGGGACGTCCTACGAGCAGTACTTC.

The genes are TRBV12-3 or TRBV12-4 and TRBJ1-2, with no clear D. The V end lost 3 bases, the J end lost 3 bases, and 11 bases lay between the germline ends. The CDR3 covers 14 residues. As DNA, the CDR3 is TGTGCCAGCAGTTTCGGGGATTTAGACTATGGCTACACCTTC. Translation gives CASSFGDLDYGYTF.

The chain joins TRBV9 to TRBJ2-1; possible D gene TRBD2, 6 bases. CDR1 SGDLS and CDR2 YYNGEE come from the germline V gene. V lost 6 bases and J 8 bases, leaving 18 bases between the germline ends. The CDR3 contains 14 residues. The CDR3 reads CASIFRERVDEQFF. The CDR3 DNA sequence: TGTGCCAGCATCTTCCGGGAGAGGGTCGATGAGCAGTTCTTC.

The gene calls are TRBV4-3 and TRBJ1-1; tentatively, D is TRBD1 (6 bases). The CDR3 consists of 15 residues. Trimming removed 1 base from V and 3 bases from J, with 12 bases in between. Germline lookup yields CDR1 LGHNA and CDR2 YSLEER. CDR3 residues: CASSQGGRGYTEAFF. CDR3 nucleotide sequence: TGCGCCAGCAGCCAAGGGGGCAGGGGTTACACTGAAGCTTTCTTT.

This clonotype came up a few times. V and J are TRBV2 and TRBJ2-5; 7 bases line up with TRBD2. Germline values: CDR1 SNHLY, CDR2 FYNNEI. After removal of 5 bases from V and 3 bases from J, the junction contained 12 bases not matched to a gene. The CDR3 loop spans 16 amino acids. The CDR3 here is CASSPGGGAEKETQYF. In nucleotides, the CDR3 is TGTGCCAGCAGTCCAGGCGGGGGTGCGGAAAAAGAGACCCAGTACTTC. Full variable domain (rest looked up from reference TRBV2 and TRBJ2-5): EPEVTQTPSHQVTQMGQEVILRCVPISNHLYFYWYRQILGQKVEFLVSFYNNEISEKSEIFDDQFSVERPDGSNFTLKIRSTKLEDSAMYFCASSPGGGAEKETQYFGPGTRLLVL.

The chain has TRBV3-1 and TRBJ1-3; a weak D match, TRBD1 (6 bases). With 5 bases removed from V and 1 base from J, the gap between germline ends came to 15 bases. The CDR3 is 16 amino acids. Looked up from germline, CDR1 is LGHDT and CDR2 is YNNKEL (reference sequence). The DNA of the CDR3 is TGTGCCAGCAGCTCTTCTCTGGGGGCTTCTGGAAACACCATATATTTT. Protein product: CASSSSLGASGNTIYF.

The rearrangement joins TRBV5-1 to TRBJ2-1, with 8 bases that match TRBD1. With 4 bases clipped from V and 7 bases from J, the junction kept 7 bases outside the gene matches. The CDR3 is made up of 14 amino acids. The germline CDR1 and CDR2 sequences are SGHRS and YFSETQ. In nucleotides, the CDR3 is TGCGCCAGCAGCACTCGGACAGGGTGGAATGAGCAGTTCTTC. Its protein is CASSTRTGWNEQFF.

The V gene is TRBV15, the J gene TRBJ2-7; 9 nucleotides line up with TRBD1. The CDR3 is 16 residues long. V dropped 1 base and J dropped 2; count of bases not matched to a gene: 6. CDR1 LNHNV and CDR2 YYDKDF come from the germline V gene (reference sequence). CDR3 bases: TGTGCCACCAGCAGAGTCTCGGGGACAGGGCCCTACGAGCAGTACTTC. It specifies CATSRVSGTGPYEQYF.

This clonotype occurred a few times. This chain links TRBV20-1 with TRBJ1-1; D is undetermined. Deletions cut 2 bases from V and 0 bases from J, with 10 bases between. The V gene's germline CDR1 is DFQATT and CDR2 SNEGSKA (reference sequence). The CDR3 extends over 14 amino acids. This CDR3 is CSARWQGVNTEAFF. CDR3 sequence (DNA): TGCAGTGCTAGATGGCAAGGCGTGAACACTGAAGCTTTCTTT.

In its sample, this clonotype was seen many times. The chain carries TRBV7-2 and TRBJ1-1, with D tentatively TRBD1 (5 bases). Trimming stripped 1 base from V and 1 base from J, with 7 bases between. Germline lookup yields CDR1 SGHTA and CDR2 FQGNSA. The length of the CDR3 is 14 residues. The CDR3 DNA is TGTGCCAGCAGCTTAGGCGGGGGGAACACTGAAGCTTTCTTT. It specifies CASSLGGGNTEAFF.

This clonotype was detected ten times or more. J is TRBJ2-3 and V is TRBV12-3 or TRBV12-4; possible D gene TRBD2, 6 bases. CDR3 length equals 15 residues. Between the trimmed V and J ends, which lost 3 bases and 1 base, there was a span of 11 bases. CDR3 protein: CASSLVGGGTDTQYF. In nucleotides, the CDR3 is TGTGCCAGCAGTTTGGTGGGAGGCGGCACAGATACGCAGTATTTT.

The chain employs TRBV4-2 and TRBJ2-1, with D unclear. This CDR3 is 14 amino acids long. With 1 base removed from V and 5 bases from J, the gap between germline ends came to 9 bases. Germline CDR1 and CDR2: LGHNA and YNFKEQ. The CDR3, as DNA: TGTGCCAGCAGCCAAGCGGATAGGGACAATGAGCAGTTCTTC. Encoded protein: CASSQADRDNEQFF.

The chain combines TRBV5-5 with TRBJ2-1; D is possibly TRBD2 (6 bases). V lost 1 base to trimming and J lost 2 bases, with 13 bases between them. In germline, CDR1 is SGHKS, CDR2 YYEKEE (reference sequence). The CDR3 is made up of 16 amino acids. The CDR3 loop is CASSLPGTRAYNEQFF. Here the CDR3 DNA reads TGTGCCAGCAGCTTGCCCGGGACTCGCGCCTACAATGAGCAGTTCTTC.

The gene calls are TRBV21-1 and TRBJ2-7. TRBV21-1 is termed a pseudogene. The CDR3 totals 15 residues. The CDR3 spells CASSKYFRPNYEQYF. CDR3 bases: TGTGCCAGCAGCAAATATTTCAGGCCAAACTACGAGCAGTACTTC.

Written as DNA, the CDR3 is TGCGCCAGCAGCAGGAACACAGGGGGCCGGACGAAAGAGACCCAGTACTTC. It specifies CASSRNTGGRTKETQYF. This sequence joins TRBV5-1 and TRBJ2-5, with 9 nucleotides matching TRBD1. Per germline, CDR1 SGHRS and CDR2 YFSETQ. There are 17 residues in the CDR3. With V trimmed by 4 bases and J by 3 bases, 13 bases remained unmatched.

This clonotype was detected a few times. J is TRBJ2-6 and V is TRBV7-8; TRBD2 might be the D (5 bases). V was cut by 6 bases and J by 4 bases, with 16 bases left in between. CDR3 length equals 16 residues. The germline V gene encodes CDR1 SGHVS and CDR2 FQNEAQ. CDR3 DNA sequence: TGTGCCAGCAGTCTCCCCCCTTCGGGGGGGGCCAACGTCCTGACTTTC. Its translation: CASSLPPSGGANVLTF.

Written as DNA, the CDR3 is TGTGCCAGCCGGGGACTGGCTTTTGGTGAGCAGTTCTTC. The encoded protein is CASRGLAFGEQFF. The chain employs TRBV7-9 and TRBJ2-1, with a tentative D call TRBD2 (6 bases). Germline V lookup: CDR1 SEHNR, CDR2 FQNEAQ (reference sequence). There are 13 residues in the CDR3. Trimming removed 8 bases from V and 9 bases from J, with 17 bases in between.